Presented here are 18 T cell receptor beta chains from one specimen sequenced in a study of T cell changes during pregnancy in multiple sclerosis. Data came from immunoSEQ multiplex PCR; TCRdb stores just in-frame clones and leaves some out. The sample lists 70,000 to 95,000 clones; approximately 90% were seen once. Material: peripheral blood, obtained before pregnancy. Receptors originate from a female donor with multiple sclerosis, enrolled in a pregnancy study.

The V call is TRBV18, the J call TRBJ1-1; TRBD1 agrees at 12 bases. V was clipped by 5 bases and J by 3 bases; unmatched bases: 4. The V gene's germline CDR1 is KGHSH and CDR2 LQKENI. This CDR3 is 15 amino acids long. CDR3 in DNA: TGTGCCAGCTCAACCGGGACAGGGGGCTACACTGAAGCTTTCTTT. It encodes CASSTGTGGYTEAFF. Filled out from reference TRBV18 and TRBJ1-1, the complete variable domain reads NAGVMQNPRHLVRRRGQEARLRCSPMKGHSHVYWYRQLPEEGLKFMVYLQKENIIDESGMPKERFSAEFPKEGPSILRIQQVVRGDSAAYFCASSTGTGGYTEAFFGQGTRLTVV.

This chain connects TRBV19 to TRBJ1-1; maybe TRBD1 (6 bases). Germline CDR1 LNHDA, CDR2 SQIVND (reference sequence). Deletions cut 5 bases from V and 0 bases from J, with 13 bases between. This CDR3 contains 15 residues. DNA for the CDR3: TGTGCCAGTAGTGAGGCCGGGACACTGAACACTGAAGCTTTCTTT. Translating gives CASSEAGTLNTEAFF.

The gene calls are TRBV6-5 and TRBJ1-1; 9 nucleotides match TRBD1. Germline trimming cut 5 bases from V and 11 bases from J; bases unmatched to any gene: 6. CDR3 length equals 12 residues. The germline CDR1 and CDR2 sequences are MNHEY and SVGAGI. CDR3: CASSRTGARAFF. As DNA, the CDR3 is TGTGCCAGCAGTCGGACAGGGGCGCGTGCTTTCTTT.

The J gene is TRBJ1-5, the V gene TRBV10-1; D gene ambiguous. The CDR3 loop spans 13 amino acids. Germline CDR1 WNHNN, CDR2 SYGVQD (reference sequence). V was shortened by 2 bases and J by 3 bases, with 5 bases between the two germline ends. The DNA of the CDR3 is TGCGCCAGCAGTGAGGGCCACAATCAGCCCCAGCATTTT. Amino acid sequence: CASSEGHNQPQHF.

The chain combines TRBV2 with TRBJ1-2; 8 bases match TRBD1. The CDR3 loop spans 13 amino acids. Germline values: CDR1 SNHLY, CDR2 FYNNEI. J gave up 6 bases and V 6 bases, and 6 bases lay outside the gene matches. The CDR3 nucleotides read TGTGCCAGCAGGCGACAGGGGTCGGATGGCTACACCTTC. Residues: CASRRQGSDGYTF.

V and J are TRBV5-1 and TRBJ1-3; the match to TRBD1 covers 7 bases. The V gene end was trimmed by 4 bases and the J gene end by 8 bases; junction bases not matched to a gene: 9. Germline CDR1 is SGHRS and CDR2 is YFSETQ. CDR3 length: 14 residues. In DNA form, the CDR3 reads TGCGCCAGCAGCCTAAACCAGGGGGTGGACACCATATATTTT. Its protein product is CASSLNQGVDTIYF.

The chain links TRBV6-4 to TRBJ2-1; 13 bases fit TRBD2. Germline trimming cut 3 bases from V and 8 bases from J; bases unmatched to any gene: 4. The germline gives CDR1 MRHNA, CDR2 SNTAGT. This CDR3 spans 15 amino acids. CDR3 region: CASSDGTSGVDEQFF. DNA for the CDR3: TGTGCCAGCAGTGATGGGACTAGCGGGGTCGATGAGCAGTTCTTC.

DNA of the CDR3: TGTGCCAGCAGTGGGACAGGGGGGATTCTGCCCCAGCATTTT. This translates into CASSGTGGILPQHF. This sequence joins TRBV2 and TRBJ1-5; 10 bases match TRBD1. With V trimmed by 4 bases and J by 9 bases, 6 bases remained unmatched. The CDR3 has 14 amino acids. The germline V gene encodes CDR1 SNHLY and CDR2 FYNNEI.

This chain joins TRBV25-1 and TRBJ2-2; a possible D gene is TRBD1 (6 bases). Germline lookup yields CDR1 MGHDK and CDR2 SYGVNS. V was cut by 1 base and J by 3 bases, with 12 bases left in between. The CDR3 has 16 residues. The CDR3 sequence: CASSEFASGDTGELFF. The CDR3 DNA reads TGTGCCAGCAGTGAATTCGCGTCAGGGGACACCGGGGAGCTGTTTTTT.

V is TRBV7-9 and J is TRBJ1-1; D may be TRBD1 (5 bases). CDR3 length equals 14 residues. In germline, CDR1 is SEHNR, CDR2 FQNEAQ (reference sequence). V was shortened by 2 bases and J by 4 bases, with 11 bases between the two germline ends. The CDR3 coding sequence is TGTGCCAGCAGCTTATACGGGGGAGGCACTGAAGCTTTCTTT. This encodes CASSLYGGGTEAFF.

The V and J genes are TRBV5-1 and TRBJ2-5; D possibly corresponds to TRBD1 (5 bases). The CDR3 is 14 amino acids. The germline V gene has CDR1 SGHRS and CDR2 YFSETQ. V shed 1 base and J shed 5 bases, with 12 bases lying between them. The CDR3 spells CASSLNSRVETQYF. Here the CDR3 DNA reads TGCGCCAGCAGCTTGAATAGCAGGGTGGAGACCCAGTACTTC.

The chain combines TRBV10-3 with TRBJ2-6, with 7 bases identical to TRBD1. Trimming at V came to 2 bases and at J to 0 bases, leaving 7 bases not matched to a gene. The CDR3 runs 18 residues. From germline, CDR1 is ENHRY and CDR2 SYGVKD. CDR3 region: CAISEMGQQYSGANVLTF. The DNA for the CDR3 is TGTGCCATCAGTGAGATGGGACAGCAATACTCTGGGGCCAACGTCCTGACTTTC.

The chain uses TRBV5-8 and TRBJ2-1, with D possibly matching TRBD2 (6 bases). This CDR3 is 12 amino acids long. With 3 bases removed from V and 14 bases from J, the gap between germline ends came to 15 bases. Germline V gene lookup returns CDR1 SGHTS and CDR2 YDEGEE. In DNA form, the CDR3 reads TGTGCCAGCAGCTACGGGACTCGGTGGGAGTTCTTC. Encoded protein: CASSYGTRWEFF.

This chain connects TRBV23-1 to TRBJ2-5, with TRBD1 identical over 7 bases. TRBV23-1 is an ORF, and what it does is uncertain. V was pared by 0 bases and J by 5 bases, with 33 bases of the junction left unmatched. The CDR3 runs 24 residues. The CDR3 DNA reads TGCGCCAGCAGTCAATCCGGTATCTTTCAAATGGTCGAGGGAGACAGGGTCGTGAGGGAGACCCAGTACTTC. Residues: CASSQSGIFQMVEGDRVVRETQYF.

This clone showed up just a few times. The chain links TRBV27 to TRBJ1-1; 9 nucleotides line up with TRBD1. The J segment lost 1 base and the V segment lost 6 bases, leaving 9 bases of the junction unmatched. CDR3 size: 16 residues. The germline CDR1 and CDR2 sequences are MNHEY and SMNVEV (reference sequence). DNA of the CDR3: TGTGCCAGCAGACGTAAGGGGACAGGGACGAACACTGAAGCTTTCTTT. It yields the protein CASRRKGTGTNTEAFF.

V usage is TRBV28 and J usage is TRBJ1-1; 8 positions match TRBD1. CDR1 and CDR2 from the germline V gene are MDHEN and SYDVKM. V trimming: 7 bases; J trimming: 4 bases; junction bases outside the gene matches: 5. The CDR3 length is 13 residues. The CDR3 reads CASKNQGATEAFF. The CDR3 region has the DNA TGTGCCAGCAAAAACCAGGGGGCCACTGAAGCTTTCTTT.

This clone has a handful of counts. CDR3 coding DNA: TGTGCCAGCACAAGATCCTCAGGGTCCGGGGAGCTGTTTTTT. Protein product: CASTRSSGSGELFF. The rearrangement links TRBV2 to TRBJ2-2; the D gene is possibly TRBD1 (5 bases). The CDR3 is made up of 14 amino acids. With 7 bases removed from V and 6 bases from J, the gap between germline ends came to 15 bases. CDR1 and CDR2 (germline): SNHLY, FYNNEI.

The genes are TRBV29-1 and TRBJ2-2; 9 bases match TRBD1. The CDR3 runs 13 residues. The V gene end was trimmed by 7 bases and the J gene end by 3 bases; junction bases not matched to a gene: 3. Germline assignment: CDR1 SQVTM and CDR2 ANQGSEA. CDR3: CSGGTGYTGELFF. DNA of the CDR3: TGCAGCGGCGGGACAGGGTACACCGGGGAGCTGTTTTTT.